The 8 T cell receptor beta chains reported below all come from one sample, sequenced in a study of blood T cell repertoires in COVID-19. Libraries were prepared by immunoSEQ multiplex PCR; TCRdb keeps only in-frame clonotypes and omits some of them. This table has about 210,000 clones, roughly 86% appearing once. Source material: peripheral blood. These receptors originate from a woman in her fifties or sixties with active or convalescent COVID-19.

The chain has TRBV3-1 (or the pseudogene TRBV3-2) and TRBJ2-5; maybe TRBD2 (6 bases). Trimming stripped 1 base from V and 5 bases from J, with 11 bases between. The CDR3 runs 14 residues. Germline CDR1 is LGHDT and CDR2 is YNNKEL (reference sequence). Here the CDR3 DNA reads TGTGCCAGCAGCCAAGCGGCGGAGGGGGAGACCCAGTACTTC. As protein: CASSQAAEGETQYF.

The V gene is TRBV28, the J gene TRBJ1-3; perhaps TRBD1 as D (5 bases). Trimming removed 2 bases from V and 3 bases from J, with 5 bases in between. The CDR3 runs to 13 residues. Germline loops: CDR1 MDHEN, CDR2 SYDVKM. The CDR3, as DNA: TGTGCCAGCAGTTTACAGGGTGGAAACACCATATATTTT. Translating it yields CASSLQGGNTIYF.

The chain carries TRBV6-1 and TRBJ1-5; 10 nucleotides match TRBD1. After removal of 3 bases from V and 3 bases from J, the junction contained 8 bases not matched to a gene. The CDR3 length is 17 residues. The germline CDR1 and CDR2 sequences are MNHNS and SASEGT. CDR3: CASSDLGTGVSNQPQHF. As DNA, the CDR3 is TGTGCCAGCAGTGATTTAGGGACAGGGGTCTCCAATCAGCCCCAGCATTTT.

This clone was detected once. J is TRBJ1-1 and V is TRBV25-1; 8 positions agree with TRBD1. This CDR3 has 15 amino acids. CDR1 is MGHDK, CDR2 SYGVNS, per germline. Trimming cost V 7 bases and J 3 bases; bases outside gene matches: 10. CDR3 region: CASTEAGGVDTEAFF. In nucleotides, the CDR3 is TGTGCCAGCACGGAAGCAGGGGGCGTGGACACTGAAGCTTTCTTT.

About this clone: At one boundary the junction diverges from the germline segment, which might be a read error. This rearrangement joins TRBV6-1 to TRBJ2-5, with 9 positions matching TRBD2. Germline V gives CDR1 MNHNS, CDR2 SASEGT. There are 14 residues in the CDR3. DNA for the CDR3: TGTGCCAGCAGAGAAGGACTAGCGTTGGAGACCCAGTACTTC. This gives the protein CASREGLALETQYF.

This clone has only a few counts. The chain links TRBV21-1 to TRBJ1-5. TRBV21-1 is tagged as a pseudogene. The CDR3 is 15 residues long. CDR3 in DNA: TGTGCCAGCAGCAAAGCGGGAGTTGGCAATCAGCCCCAGCATTTT. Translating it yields CASSKAGVGNQPQHF.

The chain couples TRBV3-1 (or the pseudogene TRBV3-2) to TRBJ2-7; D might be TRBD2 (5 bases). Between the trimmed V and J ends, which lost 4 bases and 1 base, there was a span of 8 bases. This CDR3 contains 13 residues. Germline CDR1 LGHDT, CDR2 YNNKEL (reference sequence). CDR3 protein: CASSRGLSYEQYF. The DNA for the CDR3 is TGTGCCAGCAGCCGCGGGCTTTCCTACGAGCAGTACTTC.

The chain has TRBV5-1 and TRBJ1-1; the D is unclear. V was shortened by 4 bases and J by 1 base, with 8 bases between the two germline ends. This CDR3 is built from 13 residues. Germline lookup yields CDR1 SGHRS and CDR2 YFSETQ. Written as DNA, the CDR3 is TGCGCCAGCAGCGGTCGGTGGAACACTGAAGCTTTCTTT. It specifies CASSGRWNTEAFF.